Below are 3 T cell receptor beta chains sequenced from a single sample in a study of T-cell memory formation after mild COVID-19. TCRdb called the 5' RACE reads again in MiXCR, with one record for every CDR3 protein. The sample lists around 340,000 distinct CDR3 sequences, 15% to 20% occurring once. The sequenced sample consisted of PBMCs or a T cell subset sorted from them (not recorded which). The receptors stem from a man aged 18 to 29 who had mild COVID-19 (a few samples of this study predate the infection). Cell type and time point are not known.

This clonotype was seen only a few times. The chain recombines TRBV20-1 with TRBJ2-7; either TRBD1 or TRBD2 may fit D (5 bases each). CDR3 length equals 13 residues. V lost 3 bases and J lost 3, with 12 bases in between. Germline CDR1 is DFQATT and CDR2 is SNEGSKA (reference sequence). Here the CDR3 DNA reads TGCAGTGCTAGTTCTCGGGACGGCTACGAGCAGTACGTC. This codes for CSASSRDGYEQYV.

This clonotype was recorded many times. The chain combines TRBV19 with TRBJ2-3; a weak D match, TRBD2 (6 bases). The CDR3 covers 13 residues. V dropped 5 bases and J dropped 2 bases, with 8 bases sitting between them. CDR1 and CDR2 (germline): LNHDA, SQIVND (reference sequence). In DNA form, the CDR3 reads TGTGCCAGTAGTCGGGGGTACACAGATACGCAGTATTTT. This translates into CASSRGYTDTQYF.

The V and J genes are TRBV5-4 and TRBJ1-6; D call uncertain. Germline V gene data show CDR1 as SGHNT and CDR2 as YYREEE (reference sequence). This CDR3 region has 13 residues. Trimming took 0 bases from V and 8 from J, leaving 6 bases between them. The CDR3 region is CASSLAWDSPLHF. CDR3 nucleotides: TGTGCCAGCAGCTTGGCTTGGGATTCACCCCTCCACTTT.